This T cell receptor (beta chain) appears in the sequencing data of a study of blood T cell repertoires in COVID-19. Across about two dozen US areas, participants ranged in age from about 18 to 90 years. Participant-reported clinical history was the basis for cohort assignment. Germline V gene lookup returns CDR1 SEHNR and CDR2 FQNEAQ (reference sequence). The CDR3 totals 16 residues. V trimming: 4 bases; J trimming: 3 bases; junction bases outside the gene matches: 8. The method was immunoSEQ multiplex PCR; TCRdb's version includes in-frame clones alone and lacks a portion of them. The sample records about 380,000 clones, 80% to 90% being singletons.

The J gene is TRBJ2-2, the V gene TRBV7-9; 7 positions match TRBD1. The sequence derives from a man aged 25-40 years who had recovered from COVID-19. The specimen was PBMCs or T cells enriched from blood (not recorded which). The CDR3 here is CASSYQQGSYTGELFF. For the CDR3, the DNA is TGTGCCAGCAGCTATCAACAGGGGTCCTACACCGGGGAGCTGTTTTTT.